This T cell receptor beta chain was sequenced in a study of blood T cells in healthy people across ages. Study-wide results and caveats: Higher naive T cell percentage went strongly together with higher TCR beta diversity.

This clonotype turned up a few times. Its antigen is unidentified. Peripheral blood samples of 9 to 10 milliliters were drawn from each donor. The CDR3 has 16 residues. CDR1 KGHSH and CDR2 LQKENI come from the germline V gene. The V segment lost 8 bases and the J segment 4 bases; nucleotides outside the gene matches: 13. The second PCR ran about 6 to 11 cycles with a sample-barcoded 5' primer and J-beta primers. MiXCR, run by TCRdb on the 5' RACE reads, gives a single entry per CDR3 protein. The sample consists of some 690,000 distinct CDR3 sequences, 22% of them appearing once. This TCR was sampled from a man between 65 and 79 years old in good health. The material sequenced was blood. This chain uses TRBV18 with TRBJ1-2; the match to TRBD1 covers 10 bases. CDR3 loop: CASTSPGQGYSYGYTF. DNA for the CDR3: TGTGCCAGCACCAGCCCGGGACAGGGGTACAGCTATGGCTACACCTTC.